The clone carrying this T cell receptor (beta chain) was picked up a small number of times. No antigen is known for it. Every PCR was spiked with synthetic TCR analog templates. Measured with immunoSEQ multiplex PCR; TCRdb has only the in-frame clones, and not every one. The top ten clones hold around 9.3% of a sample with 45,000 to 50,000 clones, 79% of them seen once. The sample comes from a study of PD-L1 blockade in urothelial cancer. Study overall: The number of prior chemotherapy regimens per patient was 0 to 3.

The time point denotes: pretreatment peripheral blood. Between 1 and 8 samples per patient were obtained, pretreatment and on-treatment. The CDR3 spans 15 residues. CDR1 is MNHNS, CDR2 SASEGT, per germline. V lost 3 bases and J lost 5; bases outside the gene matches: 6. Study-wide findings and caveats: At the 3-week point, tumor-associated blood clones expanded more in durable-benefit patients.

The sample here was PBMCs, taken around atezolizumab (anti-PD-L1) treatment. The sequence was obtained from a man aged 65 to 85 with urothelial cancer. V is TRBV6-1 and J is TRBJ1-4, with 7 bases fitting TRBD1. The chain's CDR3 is CASSETDRENEKLFF. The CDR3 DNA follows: TGTGCCAGCAGTGAGACCGACAGGGAAAATGAAAAACTGTTTTTT.